This T cell receptor beta chain is drawn from a study of blood T cells in healthy people across ages. Findings and caveats of the study: Diversity figures derived from one million T cells were judged to underestimate the true value. Relative to aged donors, long-lived donors carried more naive CD4+ cells and displayed higher diversity.

CDR1 LNHNV and CDR2 YYDKDF come from the germline V gene (reference sequence). The CDR3 covers 14 residues. Trimming shortened V by 1 base and J by 6 bases, and 10 bases separated the two germline ends. Comments on this clonotype: Its antigen is undetermined.

The authors ran a second PCR of 7 to 11 cycles using a sample-barcoded 5' primer and a J-beta primer mix. MiXCR, applied by TCRdb to the 5' RACE reads, yields one record per CDR3 protein. The profile shows about 680,000 distinct CDR3 sequences, 49% of them singletons. The J gene is TRBJ2-1, the V gene TRBV15; unclear D gene. The sequenced sample was blood. This receptor was obtained from a woman aged 55-70 years in good health. For the CDR3, the DNA is TGTGCCACCAGCAGAGGACACCCGGTCAATGAGCAGTTCTTC. This encodes CATSRGHPVNEQFF.